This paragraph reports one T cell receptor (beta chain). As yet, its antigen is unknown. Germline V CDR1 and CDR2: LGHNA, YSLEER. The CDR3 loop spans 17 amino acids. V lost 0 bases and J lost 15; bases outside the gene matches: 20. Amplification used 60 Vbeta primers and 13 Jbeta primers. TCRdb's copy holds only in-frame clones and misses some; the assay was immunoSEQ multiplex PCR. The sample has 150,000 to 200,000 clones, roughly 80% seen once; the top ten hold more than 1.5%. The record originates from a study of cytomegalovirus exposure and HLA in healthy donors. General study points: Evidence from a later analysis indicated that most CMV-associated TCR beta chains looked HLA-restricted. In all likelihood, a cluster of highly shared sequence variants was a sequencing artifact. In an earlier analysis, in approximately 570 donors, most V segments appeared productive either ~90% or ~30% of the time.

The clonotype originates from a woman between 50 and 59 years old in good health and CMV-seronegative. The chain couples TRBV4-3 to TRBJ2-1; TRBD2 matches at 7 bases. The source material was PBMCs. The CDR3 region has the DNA TGCGCCAGCAGCCAAGATCTGTCGGCCTCTGGGCGGGGGATGGGGTTCTTC. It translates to CASSQDLSASGRGMGFF.